Following are 30 T cell receptor beta chains from one sample sequenced in a study of regulatory T cells in long-lasting Graves disease. The time point is: persistent/refractory GD, antithyroid drugs over 5 years with positive TRAb. Preparation of the TCR library used RNA extracted from PBMCs. Construction of TCR beta libraries relied on iRepertoire HTBI primers and on Arm-PCR targeting CDR3 regions. One entry per CDR3 protein, called by TCRdb with MiXCR from the multiplex PCR reads. The table records about 660,000 distinct CDR3 sequences, roughly 30% of them present only once. This specimen was peripheral blood mononuclear cells (PBMCs), taken when the disease was refractory, from a patient treated with antithyroid drugs. These TCRs come from a female donor with Graves disease.

This clonotype was seen a handful of times. The chain joins TRBV20-1 to TRBJ2-7; 13 bases line up with TRBD2. The trim removed 3 bases at V and 5 bases at J, leaving 10 bases unmatched. The CDR3 spans 16 residues. Germline CDR1 and CDR2: DFQATT and SNEGSKA (reference sequence). The CDR3 sequence: CSASRSTGLAGNEQYF. In DNA form, the CDR3 reads TGCAGTGCTAGCAGATCGACGGGACTAGCGGGAAACGAGCAGTACTTC.

J is TRBJ1-2 and V is TRBV3-1, with TRBD1 as a possible D gene (5 bases). Trimming took off 3 bases at V and 8 bases at J, with 16 bases between the two ends. Looked up from germline, CDR1 is LGHDT and CDR2 is YNNKEL (reference sequence). The CDR3 extends over 14 amino acids. CDR3 sequence reads: CASSHDAWRDGYTF. The CDR3 coding sequence is TGTGCCAGCAGCCATGATGCTTGGAGGGACGGCTACACCTTC.

In this sample, this clonotype turned up a few times. CDR3 protein: CASRNFGFLATEAFF. The DNA of the CDR3 is TGCGCCAGCAGAAATTTCGGTTTTCTTGCCACTGAAGCTTTCTTT. The J gene is TRBJ1-1, the V gene TRBV5-1; no clear D gene. The V end lost 5 bases, the J end lost 4 bases, and 18 bases lay between the germline ends. There are 15 residues in the CDR3. Germline V gene data show CDR1 as SGHRS and CDR2 as YFSETQ.

Notes on this clonotype: It may be a read error: a sequence one base away is much more abundant. The chain couples TRBV9 to TRBJ1-2, with 8 bases fitting TRBD1. The V and J ends lost 4 bases and 6 bases, in that order; junction bases with no gene match: 2. The length of the CDR3 is 12 residues. Germline CDR1 and CDR2: SGDLS and YYNGEE. In nucleotides, the CDR3 is TGTGCCAGCAGCAAGACAGGGGATGGCTACACCTTC. Its protein is CASSKTGDGYTF. Full variable domain (outside the CDR3, taken from reference TRBV9 and TRBJ1-2): DSGVTQTPKHLITATGQRVTLRCSPRSGDLSVYWYQQSLDQGLQFLIQYYNGEERAKGNILERFSAQQFPDLHSELNLSSLELGDSALYFCASSKTGDGYTFGSGTRLTVV.

This clonotype came up many times. The chain is built from TRBV12-3 or TRBV12-4 and TRBJ1-6; D is unresolved. V was clipped by 6 bases and J by 7 bases, with 13 bases between them. The CDR3 is made up of 14 amino acids. The CDR3 loop reads CASSHGGGNSPLHF. The CDR3 nucleotides are TGTGCCAGCAGCCACGGTGGTGGGAATTCACCCCTCCACTTT.

This clonotype was picked up one time. The junction departs from the called germline gene at one end, perhaps through a read error. V and J are TRBV5-6 and TRBJ2-7; D is undetermined. The CDR3 loop spans 14 amino acids. CDR1 SGHDT and CDR2 YYEEEE come from the germline V gene. The CDR3 bases are TGCGCCAGCAGCCCCTGGGTGGACCCCTACGAGCAGTACTTC. It encodes CASSPWVDPYEQYF.

The rearrangement joins TRBV15 to TRBJ2-7; tentative D call: TRBD2 (7 bases). Trimming cost V 0 bases and J 6 bases, with 12 bases left between them. Germline V gene lookup returns CDR1 LNHNV and CDR2 YYDKDF (reference sequence). CDR3 length: 14 amino acids. The CDR3 protein is CATSRERGGGEQYF. CDR3 sequence (DNA): TGTGCCACCAGCAGAGAAAGGGGGGGAGGCGAGCAGTACTTC.

The chain uses TRBV6-1 and TRBJ1-6, with TRBD1 matching over 9 bases. Losses at the gene ends were 5 bases for V and 9 bases for J; bases not matched to a gene: 2. Germline V CDR1 and CDR2: MNHNS, SASEGT. This CDR3 is 13 amino acids long. CDR3 in amino acids: CASSTDRGSPLHF. CDR3 nucleotide sequence: TGTGCCAGCAGTACGGACAGGGGTTCACCCCTCCACTTT.

This chain uses TRBV20-1 with TRBJ1-1; tentative D call: TRBD1 (5 bases). Between the trimmed V and J ends, which lost 6 bases and 6 bases, there was a span of 17 bases. The CDR3 covers 13 residues. Looked up from germline, CDR1 is DFQATT and CDR2 is SNEGSKA (reference sequence). This CDR3 is CSAPGFGDAEAFF. The DNA of the CDR3 is TGCAGTGCCCCGGGGTTCGGGGACGCTGAAGCTTTCTTT.

This sequence joins TRBV19 and TRBJ2-5, with D maybe TRBD2 (6 bases). The J call is doubtful: the DNA matches TRBJ2-1 better. The CDR3 has 12 residues. The V gene's germline CDR1 is LNHDA and CDR2 SQIVND (reference sequence). CDR3 nucleotides: TGTGCCAGTAGTATCTTGGGGGGTGAGCAGTTCTTC. Its protein product is CASSILGGEQFF.

V and J are TRBV30 and TRBJ2-7; no definite D call. Trimming removed 0 bases from V and 4 bases from J, with 10 bases in between. Germline V gene lookup returns CDR1 GTSNPN and CDR2 SVGIG (reference sequence). CDR3 length equals 13 residues. CDR3 protein: CAWSVVNNYEQYF. The CDR3 DNA is TGTGCCTGGAGTGTAGTAAACAATTACGAGCAGTACTTC. Complete variable domain (other parts from reference TRBV30 and TRBJ2-7): SQTIHQWPATLVQPVGSPLSLECTVEGTSNPNLYWYRQAAGRGLQLLFYSVGIGQISSEVPQNLSASRPQDRQFILSSKKLLLSDSGFYLCAWSVVNNYEQYFGPGTRLTVT.

The chain carries TRBV6-5 and TRBJ1-4, with D maybe TRBD1 (6 bases). The CDR3 totals 14 residues. The germline V gene has CDR1 MNHEY and CDR2 SVGAGI. The V end was cut by 4 bases, the J end by 6 bases, with 12 bases between. CDR3 region: CASSFRDIYEKLFF. Written as DNA, the CDR3 is TGTGCCAGCAGTTTCCGGGACATTTATGAAAAACTGTTTTTT.

The chain is built from TRBV7-3 and TRBJ1-1; 7 bases align to TRBD1. Per germline, CDR1 SGHTA and CDR2 FQGTGA. This CDR3 is 15 amino acids long. The junction had 9 bases not matched to a gene; V was cut back by 5 bases and J by 3 bases. CDR3 in DNA: TGTGCCAGCAGCCCTAGACAGGGTATCGACACTGAAGCTTTCTTT. The encoded protein is CASSPRQGIDTEAFF.

This sequence joins TRBV29-1 and TRBJ1-3; no firm D call. This CDR3 has 10 amino acids. The V end lost 4 bases, the J end lost 6 bases, and 4 bases lay between the germline ends. Germline assignment: CDR1 SQVTM and CDR2 ANQGSEA. CDR3 sequence reads: CSVGENTIYF. The DNA of the CDR3 is TGCAGCGTTGGGGAAAACACCATATATTTT.

This clonotype was seen a few times. The V and J genes are TRBV20-1 and TRBJ2-7, with TRBD2 identical over 13 bases. The CDR3 runs 18 residues. Trimming removed 2 bases from V and 5 bases from J; junction bases left unmatched: 15. Germline V CDR1 and CDR2: DFQATT, SNEGSKA (reference sequence). CDR3 residues: CSARTGGLAGVGFHEQYF. The CDR3 DNA sequence: TGCAGTGCTAGAACTGGAGGACTAGCGGGAGTCGGGTTCCACGAGCAGTACTTC.

Ten or more counts support this clonotype. The rearrangement links TRBV5-5 to TRBJ2-5, with TRBD2 matching 10 bases. The CDR3 contains 14 residues. J lost 2 bases, V lost 4 bases, and 2 bases had no gene match. Germline values: CDR1 SGHKS, CDR2 YYEKEE (reference sequence). As DNA, the CDR3 is TGTGCCAGCAGCGCGGGACTAGCGCAAGAGACCCAGTACTTC. It translates to CASSAGLAQETQYF.

The chain combines TRBV20-1 with TRBJ1-5, with a possible D match to TRBD1 (6 bases). This CDR3 has 15 residues. Trimming took 4 bases from V and 1 from J, leaving 14 bases between them. Germline assignment: CDR1 DFQATT and CDR2 SNEGSKA (reference sequence). CDR3 DNA: TGCAGTGCTACGGGGGGACAAGCAAGCAATCAGCCCCAGCATTTT. This gives the protein CSATGGQASNQPQHF.

This clonotype appeared a few times. The chain carries TRBV30 and TRBJ1-5, with TRBD1 matching over 8 bases. V was clipped by 5 bases and J by 5 bases; unmatched bases: 5. Germline V gene lookup returns CDR1 GTSNPN and CDR2 SVGIG (reference sequence). The CDR3 runs 13 residues. CDR3 loop: CAWGEQGDQPQHF. CDR3 bases: TGTGCCTGGGGCGAACAGGGGGATCAGCCCCAGCATTTT. The full variable domain, rest sourced from reference TRBV30 and TRBJ1-5, is SQTIHQWPATLVQPVGSPLSLECTVEGTSNPNLYWYRQAAGRGLQLLFYSVGIGQISSEVPQNLSASRPQDRQFILSSKKLLLSDSGFYLCAWGEQGDQPQHFGDGTRLSIL.

The chain has TRBV5-1 and TRBJ1-2; 9 nucleotides line up with TRBD1. Germline V lookup: CDR1 SGHRS, CDR2 YFSETQ. Trimming took 0 bases from V and 3 from J; bases not matched to a gene: 3. The CDR3 is 15 residues long. The CDR3 loop reads CASSLGDRAYYGYTF. The CDR3 DNA reads as TGCGCCAGCAGCTTGGGGGACAGGGCCTACTATGGCTACACCTTC.

The chain uses TRBV20-1 and TRBJ2-7; D call uncertain. V lost 0 bases and J lost 3, with 15 bases in between. The CDR3 runs to 15 residues. Per germline, CDR1 DFQATT and CDR2 SNEGSKA (reference sequence). The CDR3 is CSARDVGRTDYEQYF. The CDR3 DNA sequence: TGCAGTGCTAGAGATGTTGGCCGAACGGACTACGAGCAGTACTTC.

This clonotype was recorded only once. V gene TRBV10-3 combines with J gene TRBJ2-7; 12 bases line up with TRBD2. The CDR3 has 14 amino acids. From germline, CDR1 is ENHRY and CDR2 SYGVKD. Unmatched junction bases numbered 1, after V lost 5 bases and J lost 2 bases. The CDR3 DNA follows: TGTGCCATCAGTCGGACTAGCGGGACCTACGAGCAGTACTTC. Translation gives CAISRTSGTYEQYF.

The rearrangement uses TRBV6-1 and TRBJ1-3; 12 nucleotides match TRBD1. The J segment lost 4 bases and the V segment lost 7 bases, leaving 5 bases of the junction unmatched. Germline V CDR1 and CDR2: MNHNS, SASEGT. This CDR3 spans 15 amino acids. This CDR3 reads CASTGQGARGNTIYF. DNA of the CDR3: TGTGCCAGCACGGGACAGGGGGCGAGGGGAAACACCATATATTTT.

This clonotype was found many times. The rearrangement joins TRBV12-3 or TRBV12-4 to TRBJ2-7, with 8 bases matching TRBD2. The CDR3 runs 13 residues. J gave up 5 bases and V 6 bases, and 6 bases lay outside the gene matches. The CDR3, as DNA: TGTGCCAGCAGCAGGACTAGCTACGACGAGCAGTACTTC. Translation gives CASSRTSYDEQYF.

In its sample, this clonotype was seen a few times. As DNA, the CDR3 is TGCAGTGCTATCCCGACTAGCGGCATCTCCTACGAGCAGTACTTC. Translating it yields CSAIPTSGISYEQYF. The chain is built from TRBV20-1 and TRBJ2-7, with 9 nucleotides matching TRBD2. With V trimmed by 4 bases and J by 0 bases, 7 bases remained unmatched. In germline, CDR1 is DFQATT, CDR2 SNEGSKA (reference sequence). The CDR3 covers 15 residues.

The J gene is TRBJ1-4, the V gene TRBV7-9; D is possibly TRBD1 (6 bases). The CDR3 spans 17 residues. Trimming took 4 bases from V and 0 from J, leaving 15 bases between them. Germline loops: CDR1 SEHNR, CDR2 FQNEAQ (reference sequence). The CDR3 DNA follows: TGTGCCAGCAGCTGGGGGCGGAACCTTGCAACTAATGAAAAACTGTTTTTT. Protein: CASSWGRNLATNEKLFF.

This clonotype was picked up many times. This chain connects TRBV28 to TRBJ1-1; D is ambiguous. Germline CDR1 is MDHEN and CDR2 is SYDVKM. With 6 bases removed from V and 4 bases from J, the gap between germline ends came to 12 bases. This CDR3 contains 13 residues. CDR3 protein: CASSRSAGTEAFF. The CDR3 nucleotides are TGTGCCAGCAGCCGCTCGGCGGGCACTGAAGCTTTCTTT.

J is TRBJ1-5 and V is TRBV24-1, with a weak D call TRBD1 (6 bases). Germline V gives CDR1 KGHDR, CDR2 SFDVKD. V lost 5 bases, J lost 4 bases, and 11 bases lay in between. The CDR3 consists of 14 residues. The CDR3 region has the DNA TGTGCCACCAGTGGCCCAGGGGCAAATCAGCCCCAGCATTTT. Translating it yields CATSGPGANQPQHF.

The J gene is TRBJ1-2, the V gene TRBV7-9; no reliable D call. The V gene's germline CDR1 is SEHNR and CDR2 FQNEAQ (reference sequence). The CDR3 spans 15 residues. V lost 1 base and J lost 0, with 9 bases in between. Here the CDR3 DNA reads TGTGCCAGCAGCTTAGGGTCAGTACCTAACTATGGCTACACCTTC. Amino acid sequence: CASSLGSVPNYGYTF. The complete variable domain, with remaining parts taken from reference TRBV7-9 and TRBJ1-2, reads DTGVSQNPRHKITKRGQNVTFRCDPISEHNRLYWYRQTLGQGPEFLTYFQNEAQLEKSRLLSDRFSAERPKGSFSTLEIQRTEQGDSAMYLCASSLGSVPNYGYTFGSGTRLTVV.

The rearrangement joins TRBV6-1 to TRBJ2-1; the D gene is possibly TRBD2 (5 bases). The CDR3 loop spans 13 amino acids. The germline V gene has CDR1 MNHNS and CDR2 SASEGT. Between the trimmed V and J ends, which lost 7 bases and 3 bases, there was a span of 10 bases. CDR3 loop: CASTPGSYNEQFF. The CDR3 DNA sequence: TGTGCCAGCACCCCGGGGAGCTACAATGAGCAGTTCTTC.

The chain uses TRBV30 and TRBJ1-4; 8 positions match TRBD1. CDR1 and CDR2 from the germline V gene are GTSNPN and SVGIG (reference sequence). The CDR3 sequence is 18 residues long. After removal of 4 bases from V and 3 bases from J, the junction contained 16 bases not matched to a gene. CDR3 sequence reads: CAWNSGGAKRRANEKLFF. CDR3 bases: TGTGCCTGGAACTCAGGGGGCGCGAAGAGGAGGGCTAATGAAAAACTGTTTTTT.